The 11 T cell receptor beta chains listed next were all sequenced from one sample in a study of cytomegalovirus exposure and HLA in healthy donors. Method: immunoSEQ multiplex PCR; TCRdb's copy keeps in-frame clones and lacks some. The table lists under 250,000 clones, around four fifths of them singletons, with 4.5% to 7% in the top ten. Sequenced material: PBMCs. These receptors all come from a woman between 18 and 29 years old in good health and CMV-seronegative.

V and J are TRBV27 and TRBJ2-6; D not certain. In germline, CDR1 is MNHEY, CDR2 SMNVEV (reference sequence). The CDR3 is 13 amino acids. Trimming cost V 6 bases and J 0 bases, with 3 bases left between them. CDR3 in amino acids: CASRTSGANVLTF. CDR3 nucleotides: TGTGCCAGCAGAACCTCTGGGGCCAACGTCCTGACTTTC.

CDR3 sequence (DNA): TGTGCCAGCAGTAGACCAGGATTTCAGGACGAGCAGTACTTC. Translation: CASSRPGFQDEQYF. The chain joins TRBV2 to TRBJ2-7; no firm D call. This CDR3 region has 14 residues. The ends were cut back, 5 bases at V and 5 bases at J, with 16 bases in the middle. Germline lookup yields CDR1 SNHLY and CDR2 FYNNEI.

CDR3 coding DNA: TGTGCCAGCACTCCGGGAAACACCGGGGAGCTGTTTTTT. Translated, it gives CASTPGNTGELFF. J is TRBJ2-2 and V is TRBV7-8, with D possibly TRBD2 on 5 matching bases. Germline V gene sequence: CDR1 SGHVS, CDR2 FQNEAQ. V lost 7 bases and J lost 2, with 8 bases in between. The CDR3 has 13 residues.

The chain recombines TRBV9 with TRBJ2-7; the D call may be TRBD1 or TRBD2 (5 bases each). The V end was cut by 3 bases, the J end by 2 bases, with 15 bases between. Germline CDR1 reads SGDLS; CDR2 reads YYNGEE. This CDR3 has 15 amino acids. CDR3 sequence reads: CASSASLGETYEQYF. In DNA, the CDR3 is TGTGCCAGCAGCGCCTCCCTGGGGGAAACCTACGAGCAGTACTTC.

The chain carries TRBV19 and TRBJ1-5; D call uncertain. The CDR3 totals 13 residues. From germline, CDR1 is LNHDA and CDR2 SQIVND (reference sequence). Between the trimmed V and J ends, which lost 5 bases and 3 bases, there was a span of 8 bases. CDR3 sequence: CASSLGPNQPQHF. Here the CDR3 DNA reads TGTGCCAGTAGTCTCGGGCCCAATCAGCCCCAGCATTTT.

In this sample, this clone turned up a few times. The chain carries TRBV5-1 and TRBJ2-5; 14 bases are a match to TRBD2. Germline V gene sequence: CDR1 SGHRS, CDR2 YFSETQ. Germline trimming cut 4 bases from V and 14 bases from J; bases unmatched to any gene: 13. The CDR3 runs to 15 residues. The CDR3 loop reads CASSVDRGTSGRGYF. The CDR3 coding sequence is TGCGCCAGCAGCGTGGACCGTGGGACTAGCGGGAGAGGCTACTTC. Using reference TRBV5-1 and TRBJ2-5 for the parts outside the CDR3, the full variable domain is KAGVTQTPRYLIKTRGQQVTLSCSPISGHRSVSWYQQTPGQGLQFLFEYFSETQRNKGNFPGRFSGRQFSNSRSEMNVSTLELGDSALYLCASSVDRGTSGRGYFGPGTRLLVL.

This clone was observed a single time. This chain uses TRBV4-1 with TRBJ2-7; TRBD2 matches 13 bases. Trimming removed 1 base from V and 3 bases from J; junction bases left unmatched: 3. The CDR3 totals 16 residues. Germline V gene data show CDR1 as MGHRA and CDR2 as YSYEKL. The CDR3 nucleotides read TGCGCCAGCAGCCAAGCCGGGACTAGCGGGAACTACGAGCAGTACTTC. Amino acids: CASSQAGTSGNYEQYF.

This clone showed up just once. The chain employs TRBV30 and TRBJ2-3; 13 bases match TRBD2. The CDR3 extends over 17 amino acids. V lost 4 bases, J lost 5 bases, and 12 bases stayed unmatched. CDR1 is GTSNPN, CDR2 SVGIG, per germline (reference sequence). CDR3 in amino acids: CAWNHKGLAGVGDTQYF. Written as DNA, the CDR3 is TGTGCCTGGAACCATAAAGGACTAGCGGGAGTAGGAGATACGCAGTATTTT.

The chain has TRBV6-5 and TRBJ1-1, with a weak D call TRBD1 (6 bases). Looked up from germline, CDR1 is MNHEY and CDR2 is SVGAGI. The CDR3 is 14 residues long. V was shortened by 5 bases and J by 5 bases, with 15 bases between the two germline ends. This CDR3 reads CASSRGGTMTEAFF. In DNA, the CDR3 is TGTGCCAGCAGTAGGGGCGGGACAATGACTGAAGCTTTCTTT.

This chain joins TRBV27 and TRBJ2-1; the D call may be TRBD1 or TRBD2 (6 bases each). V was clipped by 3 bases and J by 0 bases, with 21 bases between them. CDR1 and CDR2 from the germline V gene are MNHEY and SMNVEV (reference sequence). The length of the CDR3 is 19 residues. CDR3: CASSFRGVSLSSSYNEQFF. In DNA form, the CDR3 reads TGTGCCAGCAGTTTTAGGGGGGTGTCCCTTTCCAGCTCCTACAATGAGCAGTTCTTC.

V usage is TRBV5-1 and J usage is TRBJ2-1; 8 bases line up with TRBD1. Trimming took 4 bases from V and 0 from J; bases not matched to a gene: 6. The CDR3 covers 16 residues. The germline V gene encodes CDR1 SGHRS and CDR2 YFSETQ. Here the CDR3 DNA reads TGCGCCAGCAGCGGCGGACAGGGAAGCTCCTACAATGAGCAGTTCTTC. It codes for CASSGGQGSSYNEQFF.